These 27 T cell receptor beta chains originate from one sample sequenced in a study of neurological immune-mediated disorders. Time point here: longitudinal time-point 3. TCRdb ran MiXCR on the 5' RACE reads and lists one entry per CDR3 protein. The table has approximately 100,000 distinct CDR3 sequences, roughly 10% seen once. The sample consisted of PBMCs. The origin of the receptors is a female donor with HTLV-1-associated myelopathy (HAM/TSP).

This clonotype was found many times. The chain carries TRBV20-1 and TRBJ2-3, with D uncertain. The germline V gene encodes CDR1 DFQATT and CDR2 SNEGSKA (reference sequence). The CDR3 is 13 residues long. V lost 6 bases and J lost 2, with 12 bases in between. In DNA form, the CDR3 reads TGCAGTGCCCCAACTACCCACACAGATACGCAGTATTTT. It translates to CSAPTTHTDTQYF.

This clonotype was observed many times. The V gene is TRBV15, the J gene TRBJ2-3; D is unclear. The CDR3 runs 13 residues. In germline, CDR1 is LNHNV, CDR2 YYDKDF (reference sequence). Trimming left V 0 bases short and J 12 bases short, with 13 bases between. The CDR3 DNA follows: TGTGCCACCAGCAGAGATTTAGTAGGAGCACAGTATTTT. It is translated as CATSRDLVGAQYF.

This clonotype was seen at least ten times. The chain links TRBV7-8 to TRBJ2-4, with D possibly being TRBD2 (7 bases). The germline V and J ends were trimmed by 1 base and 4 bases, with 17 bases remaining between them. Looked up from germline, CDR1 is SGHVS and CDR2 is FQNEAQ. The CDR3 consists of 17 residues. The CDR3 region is CASSLGGGAGGKNIQYF. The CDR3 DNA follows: TGTGCCAGCAGCTTAGGTGGGGGGGCAGGAGGTAAAAACATTCAGTACTTC.

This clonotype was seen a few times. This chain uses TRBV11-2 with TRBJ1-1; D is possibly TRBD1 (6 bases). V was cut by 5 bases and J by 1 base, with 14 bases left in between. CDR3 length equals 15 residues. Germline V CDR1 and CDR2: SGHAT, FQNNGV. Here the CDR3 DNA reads TGTGCCAGCAGCCTGGGGGCAGGCGCGAACACTGAAGCTTTCTTT. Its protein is CASSLGAGANTEAFF. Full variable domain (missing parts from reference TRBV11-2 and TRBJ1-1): EAGVAQSPRYKIIEKRQSVAFWCNPISGHATLYWYQQILGQGPKLLIQFQNNGVVDDSQLPKDRFSAERLKGVDSTLKIQPAKLEDSAVYLCASSLGAGANTEAFFGQGTRLTVV.

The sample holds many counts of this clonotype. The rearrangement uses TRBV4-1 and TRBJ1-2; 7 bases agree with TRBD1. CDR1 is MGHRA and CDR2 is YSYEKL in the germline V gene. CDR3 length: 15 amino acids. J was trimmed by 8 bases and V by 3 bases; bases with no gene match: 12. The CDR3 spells CASSHPGDRVDGYTF. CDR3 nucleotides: TGCGCCAGCAGCCATCCAGGAGACAGGGTAGACGGCTACACCTTC.

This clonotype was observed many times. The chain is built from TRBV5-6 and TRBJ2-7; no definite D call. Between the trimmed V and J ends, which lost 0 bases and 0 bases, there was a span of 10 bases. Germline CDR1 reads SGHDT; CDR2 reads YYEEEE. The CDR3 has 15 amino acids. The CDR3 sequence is CASSLGMVSSYEQYF. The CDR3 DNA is TGTGCCAGCAGCTTGGGCATGGTCAGCTCCTACGAGCAGTACTTC.

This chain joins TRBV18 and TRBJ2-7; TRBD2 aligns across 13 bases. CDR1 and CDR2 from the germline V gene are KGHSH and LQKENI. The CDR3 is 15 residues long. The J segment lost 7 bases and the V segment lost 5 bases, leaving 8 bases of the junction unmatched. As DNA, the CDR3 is TGTGCCAGCTCAGCGGGACTAGCGGGGTTGTCTGAGCAGTACTTC. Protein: CASSAGLAGLSEQYF.

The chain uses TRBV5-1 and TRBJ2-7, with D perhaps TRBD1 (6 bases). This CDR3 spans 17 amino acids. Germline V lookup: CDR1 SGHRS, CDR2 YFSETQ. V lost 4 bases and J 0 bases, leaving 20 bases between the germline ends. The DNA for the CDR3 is TGCGCCAGCAGCCCTTCCCAGGGGCATCCGGGCTCCTACGAGCAGTACTTC. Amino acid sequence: CASSPSQGHPGSYEQYF.

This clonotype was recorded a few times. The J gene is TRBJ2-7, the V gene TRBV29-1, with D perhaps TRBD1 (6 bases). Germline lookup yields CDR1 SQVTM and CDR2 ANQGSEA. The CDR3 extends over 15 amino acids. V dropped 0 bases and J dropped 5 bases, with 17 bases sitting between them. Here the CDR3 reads CSVEDTSQGSNEQYF. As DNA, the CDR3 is TGCAGCGTTGAAGATACCTCACAGGGTAGCAACGAGCAGTACTTC.

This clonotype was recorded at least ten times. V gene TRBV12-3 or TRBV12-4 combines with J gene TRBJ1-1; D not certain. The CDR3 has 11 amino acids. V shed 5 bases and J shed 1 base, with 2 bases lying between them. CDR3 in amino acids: CASSQNTEAFF. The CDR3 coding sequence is TGTGCCAGCAGTCAGAACACTGAAGCTTTCTTT.

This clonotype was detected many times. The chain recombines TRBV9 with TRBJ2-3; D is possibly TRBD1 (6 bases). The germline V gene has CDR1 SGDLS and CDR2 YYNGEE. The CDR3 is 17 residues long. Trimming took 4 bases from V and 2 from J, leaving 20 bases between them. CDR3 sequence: CASSLTDTGSITDTQYF. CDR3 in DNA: TGTGCCAGCAGCCTTACTGATACAGGGTCTATCACAGATACGCAGTATTTT.

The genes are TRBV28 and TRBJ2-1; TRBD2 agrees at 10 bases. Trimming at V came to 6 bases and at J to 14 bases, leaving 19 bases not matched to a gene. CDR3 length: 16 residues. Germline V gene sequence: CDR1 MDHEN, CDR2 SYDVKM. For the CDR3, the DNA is TGTGCCAGCAGCGCTAGCGGGGGATCGGTAGCCACCGGGGAGTTCTTC. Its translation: CASSASGGSVATGEFF.

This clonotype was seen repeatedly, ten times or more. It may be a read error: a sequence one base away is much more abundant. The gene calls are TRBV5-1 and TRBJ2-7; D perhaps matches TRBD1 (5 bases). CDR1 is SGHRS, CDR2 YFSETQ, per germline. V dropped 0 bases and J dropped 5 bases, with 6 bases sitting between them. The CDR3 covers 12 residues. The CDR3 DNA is TGCGCCAGCAGCTTGGGGGGCCACGAGCAGTACTTC. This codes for CASSLGGHEQYF.

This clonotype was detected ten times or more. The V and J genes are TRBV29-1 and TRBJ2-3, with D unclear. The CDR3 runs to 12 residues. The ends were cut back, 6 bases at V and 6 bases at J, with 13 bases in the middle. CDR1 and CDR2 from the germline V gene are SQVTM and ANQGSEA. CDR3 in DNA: TGCAGCGTCGGCTCCCCTGGGGATACGCAGTATTTT. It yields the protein CSVGSPGDTQYF.

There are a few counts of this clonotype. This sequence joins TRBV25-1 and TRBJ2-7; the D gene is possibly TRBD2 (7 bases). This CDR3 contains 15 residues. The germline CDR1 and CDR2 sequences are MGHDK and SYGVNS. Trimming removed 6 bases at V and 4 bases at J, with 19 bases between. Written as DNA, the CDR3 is TGTGCCAGCAGGAAGAGCGGGACACAGAGGTACGAGCAGTACTTC. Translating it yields CASRKSGTQRYEQYF.

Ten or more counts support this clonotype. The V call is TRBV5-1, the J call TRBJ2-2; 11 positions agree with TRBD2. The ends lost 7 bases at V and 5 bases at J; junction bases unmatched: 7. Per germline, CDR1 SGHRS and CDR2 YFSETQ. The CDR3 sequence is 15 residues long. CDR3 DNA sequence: TGCGCCAGCGACCCTAGCGGGGGGACGACCGGGGAGCTGTTTTTT. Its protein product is CASDPSGGTTGELFF.

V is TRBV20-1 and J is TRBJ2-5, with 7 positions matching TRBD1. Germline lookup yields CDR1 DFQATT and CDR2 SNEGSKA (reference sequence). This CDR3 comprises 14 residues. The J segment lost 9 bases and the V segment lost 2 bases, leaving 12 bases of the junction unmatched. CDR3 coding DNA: TGCAGTGCTAGACCATGGGACAGTCGAGGGGCCCAGTACTTC. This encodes CSARPWDSRGAQYF.

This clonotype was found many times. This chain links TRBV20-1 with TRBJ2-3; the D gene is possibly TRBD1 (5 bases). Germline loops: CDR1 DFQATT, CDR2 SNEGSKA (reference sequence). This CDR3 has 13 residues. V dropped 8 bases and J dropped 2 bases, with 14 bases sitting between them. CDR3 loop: CSPLRQPTDTQYF. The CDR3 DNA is TGCAGTCCGTTGAGACAGCCCACAGATACGCAGTATTTT.

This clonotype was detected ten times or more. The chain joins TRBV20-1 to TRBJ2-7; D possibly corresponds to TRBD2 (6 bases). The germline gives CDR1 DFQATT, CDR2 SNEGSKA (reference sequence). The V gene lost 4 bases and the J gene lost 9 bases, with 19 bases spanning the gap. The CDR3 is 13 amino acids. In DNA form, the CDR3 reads TGCAGTGCTATCCCACGTGGAGGGTCCGTGCAGTACTTC. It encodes CSAIPRGGSVQYF.

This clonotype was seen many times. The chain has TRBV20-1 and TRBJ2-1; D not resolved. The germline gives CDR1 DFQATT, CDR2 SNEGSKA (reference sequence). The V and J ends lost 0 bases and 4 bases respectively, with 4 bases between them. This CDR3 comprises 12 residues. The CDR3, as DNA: TGCAGTGCTAGAGAACAGTACAATGAGCAGTTCTTC. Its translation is CSAREQYNEQFF.

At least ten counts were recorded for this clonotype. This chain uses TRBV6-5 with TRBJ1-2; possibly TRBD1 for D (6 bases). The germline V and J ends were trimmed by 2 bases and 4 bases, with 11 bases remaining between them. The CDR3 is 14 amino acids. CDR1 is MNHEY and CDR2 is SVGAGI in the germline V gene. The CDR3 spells CASSYGGRVYGYTF. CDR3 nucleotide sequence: TGTGCCAGCAGTTACGGGGGGCGCGTCTATGGCTACACCTTC.

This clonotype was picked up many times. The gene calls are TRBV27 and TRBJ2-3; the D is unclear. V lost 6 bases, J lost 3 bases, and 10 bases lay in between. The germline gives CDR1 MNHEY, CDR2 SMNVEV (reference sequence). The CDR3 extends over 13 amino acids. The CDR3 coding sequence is TGTGCCAGCAGACCAATTCAGACAGATACGCAGTATTTT. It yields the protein CASRPIQTDTQYF.

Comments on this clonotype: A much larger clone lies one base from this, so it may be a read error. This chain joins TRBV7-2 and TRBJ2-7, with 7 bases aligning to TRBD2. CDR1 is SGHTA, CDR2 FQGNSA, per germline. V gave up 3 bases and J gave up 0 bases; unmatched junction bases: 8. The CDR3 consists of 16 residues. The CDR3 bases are TGTGCCAGCAGCTTTACTAGCGTGGGGATCTCCTACGAGCAGTACTTC. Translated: CASSFTSVGISYEQYF.

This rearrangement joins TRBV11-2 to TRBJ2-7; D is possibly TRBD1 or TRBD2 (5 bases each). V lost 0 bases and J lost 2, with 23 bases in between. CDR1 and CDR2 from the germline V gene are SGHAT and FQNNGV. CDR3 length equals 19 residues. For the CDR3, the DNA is TGTGCCAGCAGCTTAGATCTTGGTGTCGTGAGGGGCCACCCCTACGAGCAGTACTTC. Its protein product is CASSLDLGVVRGHPYEQYF.

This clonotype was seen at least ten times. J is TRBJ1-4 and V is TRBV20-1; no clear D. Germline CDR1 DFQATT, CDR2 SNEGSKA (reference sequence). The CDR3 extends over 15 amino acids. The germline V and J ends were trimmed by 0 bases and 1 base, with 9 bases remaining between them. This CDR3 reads CSARDLGRTNEKLFF. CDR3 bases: TGCAGTGCTAGAGATCTCGGGCGAACTAATGAAAAACTGTTTTTT.

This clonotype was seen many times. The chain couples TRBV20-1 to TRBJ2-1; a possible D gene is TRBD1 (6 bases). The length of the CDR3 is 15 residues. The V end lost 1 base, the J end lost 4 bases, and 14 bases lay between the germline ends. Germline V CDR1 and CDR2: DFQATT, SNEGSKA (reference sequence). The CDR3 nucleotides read TGCAGTGCTAGAGTTTTGGGGGCCAATTACAATGAGCAGTTCTTC. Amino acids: CSARVLGANYNEQFF.

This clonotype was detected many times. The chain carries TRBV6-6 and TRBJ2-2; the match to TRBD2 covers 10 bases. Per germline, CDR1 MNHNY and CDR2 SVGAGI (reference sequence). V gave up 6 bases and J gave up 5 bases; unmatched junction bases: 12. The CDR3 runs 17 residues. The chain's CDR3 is CASSGKRGGLGTGELFF. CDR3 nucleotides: TGTGCCAGCAGCGGAAAGCGGGGGGGCCTCGGAACCGGGGAGCTGTTTTTT.